This TCR beta chain is from a study of response to subunit inactivated influenza vaccine (dated by TCRdb to 2016 to 2019). For context, the study as a whole: To follow how T cells responded to a trivalent subunit inactivated influenza vaccine, the researchers relied on deep quantitative profiling of the T cell receptor repertoire.

Compared with germline, V lacks 5 bases and J lacks 5 bases; bases without a gene match: 7. Spanning cysteine to phenylalanine, the CDR3 consists of 15 amino acids. Just CDR3 DNA is preserved here, 45 bases in frame from base 1. Beyond this particular receptor, the publication reports: It was suggested by the authors that each seasonal influenza vaccination may recruit only a limited number of new T cells.

The intended sense of this specimen's time point label: approximately 45 days after influenza vaccine administration. This clonotype was counted ten times or more. Its antigen remains unidentified. No per-base quality is available; no much larger clone lies one base away. Libraries were constructed by RT-PCR. The reads were generated on an Illumina HiSeq 2500. TCRdb reprocessing: public reads trimmed at Q25 with fastp, clones called with MiXCR, in-frame beta chains kept. Records with the same CDR3 protein are collapsed into one entry carrying the most frequent genes and DNA. The sample profile shows roughly 570,000 distinct CDR3 sequences; approximately 13% of them were found once. The ten largest clones capture 10% to 15% of the sample.

The V gene is TRBV12-3 or TRBV12-4 and the J gene is TRBJ2-1; 9 bases in the junction line up with TRBD1. This clonotype originated in a man aged 50-59 years who received an inactivated influenza vaccine. Donor details come from another sample of the same person, matched by shared clones. The input for sequencing was PBMCs from blood, taken roughly 45 days after vaccination. The CDR3 reads CASSPRQGGNNEQFF. In nucleotides, the sequence is TGTGCCAGCAGTCCTCGACAGGGGGGGAACAATGAGCAGTTCTTC.